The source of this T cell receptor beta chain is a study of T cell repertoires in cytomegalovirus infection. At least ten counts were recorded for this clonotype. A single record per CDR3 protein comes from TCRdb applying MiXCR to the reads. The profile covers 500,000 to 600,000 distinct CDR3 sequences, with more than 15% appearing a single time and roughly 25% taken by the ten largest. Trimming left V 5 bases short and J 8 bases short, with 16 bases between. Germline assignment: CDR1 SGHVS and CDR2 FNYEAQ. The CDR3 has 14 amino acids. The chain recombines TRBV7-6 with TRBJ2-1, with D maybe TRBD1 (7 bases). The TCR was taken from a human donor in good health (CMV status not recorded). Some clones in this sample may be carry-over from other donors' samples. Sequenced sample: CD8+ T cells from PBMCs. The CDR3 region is CASSVGAGGYEQFF. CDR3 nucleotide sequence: TGTGCCAGCAGCGTAGGGGCAGGGGGGTATGAGCAGTTCTTC.